A single sample is the source of the 24 T cell receptor beta chains below, sequenced in a study of T cell responses to AZD1222 COVID-19 vaccine. Some clones are missing from TCRdb's copy, which holds only in-frame ones; the method was immunoSEQ multiplex PCR. The table records roughly 92,000 clones, roughly 89% of them present only once. The sample here was peripheral blood, taken 28 days after the second AZD1222 dose. The receptors here all came from an adult who received the AZD1222 COVID-19 vaccine.

The genes are TRBV19 and TRBJ1-5, with a tentative D call TRBD1 (5 bases). The CDR3 is 16 amino acids. V was trimmed by 6 bases and J by 7 bases, leaving 22 bases between them. Germline V gives CDR1 LNHDA, CDR2 SQIVND (reference sequence). CDR3 sequence: CASSMPGRVNSQPQHF. CDR3 sequence (DNA): TGTGCCAGTAGCATGCCCGGCAGGGTGAATAGCCAGCCCCAGCATTTT.

CDR3: CASSPRDRGRNEQFF. CDR3 coding DNA: TGTGCCAGCAGCCCCCGGGACAGGGGGCGGAATGAGCAGTTCTTC. This chain links TRBV14 with TRBJ2-1; 12 bases align to TRBD1. Germline CDR1 SGHDN, CDR2 FVKESK. V was pared by 4 bases and J by 7 bases, with 5 bases of the junction left unmatched. The CDR3 sequence is 15 residues long.

This clone has a single count. The chain employs TRBV2 and TRBJ1-6; 8 nucleotides line up with TRBD1. The V and J ends lost 7 bases and 7 bases, in that order; junction bases with no gene match: 12. CDR3 size: 16 residues. CDR1 is SNHLY and CDR2 is FYNNEI in the germline V gene. CDR3 nucleotide sequence: TGTGCCAGCACCTTGGACAGGGTAGGGAAGAATTCACCCCTCCACTTT. Protein product: CASTLDRVGKNSPLHF.

V gene TRBV18 combines with J gene TRBJ2-7; D not certain. Between the trimmed V and J ends, which lost 3 bases and 0 bases, there was a span of 9 bases. Germline V gene data show CDR1 as KGHSH and CDR2 as LQKENI. The CDR3 extends over 14 amino acids. The CDR3 loop is CASSPRPGSYEQYF. The CDR3 region has the DNA TGTGCCAGCTCACCCCGGCCAGGCTCCTACGAGCAGTACTTC.

The chain links TRBV30 to TRBJ1-1; D gene ambiguous. CDR1 and CDR2 from the germline V gene are GTSNPN and SVGIG (reference sequence). The V gene lost 2 bases and the J gene lost 0 bases, with 4 bases spanning the gap. The CDR3 is 12 amino acids. CDR3 sequence: CAWSRMNTEAFF. The CDR3 region has the DNA TGTGCCTGGAGTCGGATGAACACTGAAGCTTTCTTT. Based on the CDR3 plus reference TRBV30 and TRBJ1-1, the full variable domain is SQTIHQWPATLVQPVGSPLSLECTVEGTSNPNLYWYRQAAGRGLQLLFYSVGIGQISSEVPQNLSASRPQDRQFILSSKKLLLSDSGFYLCAWSRMNTEAFFGQGTRLTVV.

This clone has a single count. For the CDR3, the DNA is TGTGCCAGCAGCTGGGGGGGACAGTCCTACGAGCAGTACTTC. Residues: CASSWGGQSYEQYF. The chain joins TRBV11-2 to TRBJ2-7; D may match TRBD1 or TRBD2 (7 bases each). Germline lookup yields CDR1 SGHAT and CDR2 FQNNGV. Trimming removed 4 bases at V and 1 base at J, with 11 bases between. The CDR3 extends over 14 amino acids. The whole variable domain, remainder taken from reference TRBV11-2 and TRBJ2-7, is EAGVAQSPRYKIIEKRQSVAFWCNPISGHATLYWYQQILGQGPKLLIQFQNNGVVDDSQLPKDRFSAERLKGVDSTLKIQPAKLEDSAVYLCASSWGGQSYEQYFGPGTRLTVT.

The chain couples TRBV5-1 to TRBJ1-5; no firm D call. The germline V gene has CDR1 SGHRS and CDR2 YFSETQ. V was clipped by 7 bases and J by 3 bases, with 17 bases between them. The CDR3 covers 15 residues. The CDR3: CASAIGVPNNQPQHF. CDR3 nucleotides: TGCGCCAGCGCAATCGGGGTACCCAACAATCAGCCCCAGCATTTT.

This chain connects TRBV30 to TRBJ1-2, with unresolved D. The germline CDR1 and CDR2 sequences are GTSNPN and SVGIG (reference sequence). This CDR3 region has 12 residues. With 8 bases removed from V and 7 bases from J, the gap between germline ends came to 17 bases. Written as DNA, the CDR3 is TGTGCCGGCAGCCTAGGAACGACTGGCTACACCTTC. Amino acids: CAGSLGTTGYTF.

The chain has TRBV3-1 (or the pseudogene TRBV3-2) and TRBJ2-5, with D maybe TRBD2 (6 bases). CDR1 LGHDT and CDR2 YNNKEL come from the germline V gene (reference sequence). This CDR3 contains 14 residues. With 5 bases removed from V and 5 bases from J, the gap between germline ends came to 15 bases. The CDR3 DNA reads as TGTGCCAGCAGCGTGGGACTCCCGAAGGAGACCCAGTACTTC. It encodes CASSVGLPKETQYF.

The CDR3 DNA reads as TGTGCCAGCAGTTTAGGAAATTCTGGGACCCAGTACTTC. Protein product: CASSLGNSGTQYF. V is TRBV12-3 or TRBV12-4 and J is TRBJ2-5, with unresolved D. Between the trimmed V and J ends, which lost 1 base and 7 bases, there was a span of 10 bases. CDR3 size: 13 residues.

The V gene is TRBV29-1, the J gene TRBJ2-3, with 7 bases fitting TRBD1. V was pared by 3 bases and J by 3 bases, with 3 bases of the junction left unmatched. The CDR3 loop spans 13 amino acids. Germline loops: CDR1 SQVTM, CDR2 ANQGSEA. The DNA for the CDR3 is TGCAGCGTTGAGGACAGGTCGACAGATACGCAGTATTTT. Translation: CSVEDRSTDTQYF.

The chain recombines TRBV5-4 with TRBJ2-3, with 10 bases identical to TRBD2. V gave up 4 bases and J gave up 0 bases; unmatched junction bases: 14. This CDR3 region has 19 residues. The V gene's germline CDR1 is SGHNT and CDR2 YYREEE (reference sequence). The CDR3 spells CASSPGEFSGGPSTDTQYF. Written as DNA, the CDR3 is TGTGCCAGCAGCCCGGGAGAGTTTAGCGGGGGGCCTAGCACAGATACGCAGTATTTT.

This clone was recorded only once. J is TRBJ2-2 and V is TRBV11-2; D gene ambiguous. CDR1 is SGHAT and CDR2 is FQNNGV in the germline V gene. Between the trimmed V and J ends, which lost 5 bases and 4 bases, there was a span of 11 bases. The CDR3 contains 14 residues. The CDR3 coding sequence is TGTGCCAGCAGCGCCCAAGCAGCCACCGGGGAGCTGTTTTTT. Residues: CASSAQAATGELFF.

This clone was picked up one time. The genes are TRBV9 and TRBJ2-7; a possible D gene is TRBD2 (5 bases). CDR3 size: 14 residues. V was shortened by 4 bases and J by 0 bases, with 11 bases between the two germline ends. Germline V gives CDR1 SGDLS, CDR2 YYNGEE. In nucleotides, the CDR3 is TGTGCCAGCAGCCCACGGGGAAGCTCCTACGAGCAGTACTTC. Translated: CASSPRGSSYEQYF.

This clone appeared a single time. This chain uses TRBV7-2 with TRBJ2-1; D is possibly TRBD2 (5 bases). Trimming cost V 4 bases and J 8 bases, with 12 bases left between them. There are 13 residues in the CDR3. The germline V gene has CDR1 SGHTA and CDR2 FQGNSA. The CDR3 sequence: CASSSTRVHEQFF. CDR3 in DNA: TGTGCCAGCAGCTCAACGAGGGTCCATGAGCAGTTCTTC.

In its sample, this clone was seen a few times. The chain is built from TRBV6-5 and TRBJ1-2; 7 bases line up with TRBD1. The germline gives CDR1 MNHEY, CDR2 SVGAGI. V trimming: 9 bases; J trimming: 5 bases; junction bases outside the gene matches: 9. The CDR3 sequence is 13 residues long. This chain's CDR3 is CASQGVVLYGYTF. CDR3 coding DNA: TGTGCCAGTCAGGGGGTAGTTCTTTATGGCTACACCTTC.

The rearrangement joins TRBV6-5 to TRBJ2-1; D may be TRBD1 (6 bases). Germline CDR1 and CDR2: MNHEY and SVGAGI. Trimming took off 4 bases at V and 13 bases at J, with 17 bases between the two ends. This CDR3 is built from 13 residues. CDR3 bases: TGTGCCAGCAGTTTCAGACCACAGGGTGGTCAGTTCTTC. Encoded protein: CASSFRPQGGQFF.

The chain joins TRBV5-5 to TRBJ1-2, with D unclear. Germline values: CDR1 SGHKS, CDR2 YYEKEE (reference sequence). V lost 1 base and J 3 bases, leaving 13 bases between the germline ends. The CDR3 runs 15 residues. This CDR3 reads CASSLLDAGDYGYTF. CDR3 nucleotide sequence: TGTGCCAGCAGCTTGCTCGATGCAGGCGACTATGGCTACACCTTC.

The chain joins TRBV6-5 to TRBJ1-5; D perhaps matches TRBD1 (5 bases). Trimming took 4 bases from V and 0 from J, leaving 10 bases between them. The CDR3 loop spans 15 amino acids. Germline V gene lookup returns CDR1 MNHEY and CDR2 SVGAGI. CDR3 sequence reads: CASSSEGYSNQPQHF. CDR3 nucleotide sequence: TGTGCCAGCAGTTCGGAGGGGTATAGCAATCAGCCCCAGCATTTT.

The J gene is TRBJ2-2, the V gene TRBV5-8; TRBD2 matches at 8 bases. Germline V gene lookup returns CDR1 SGHTS and CDR2 YDEGEE. J gave up 1 base and V 3 bases, and 11 bases lay outside the gene matches. The CDR3 runs to 18 residues. CDR3 loop: CASSYPVSLAGNTGELFF. CDR3 nucleotide sequence: TGTGCCAGCAGCTACCCTGTTTCCCTAGCGGGGAACACCGGGGAGCTGTTTTTT.

The chain uses TRBV7-9 and TRBJ1-6; D ambiguous. Germline V CDR1 and CDR2: SEHNR, FQNEAQ (reference sequence). The CDR3 is 12 amino acids. Trimming took off 2 bases at V and 9 bases at J, with 5 bases between the two ends. For the CDR3, the DNA is TGTGCCAGCAGCTTAAGCGGTTCACCCCTCCACTTT. Its translation is CASSLSGSPLHF.

The V and J genes are TRBV29-1 and TRBJ2-7; D tentatively fits TRBD1 or TRBD2 (5 bases each). With 4 bases removed from V and 0 bases from J, the gap between germline ends came to 10 bases. The CDR3 loop spans 13 amino acids. Germline CDR1 is SQVTM and CDR2 is ANQGSEA. The CDR3 region is CSVGRDGSYEQYF. The CDR3 DNA reads as TGCAGCGTTGGAAGGGACGGCTCCTACGAGCAGTACTTC.

This clone is a singleton in its sample. The genes are TRBV9 and TRBJ1-6; a possible D gene is TRBD1 (6 bases). V was cut by 0 bases and J by 8 bases, with 15 bases left in between. The CDR3 length is 16 residues. Germline loops: CDR1 SGDLS, CDR2 YYNGEE. The CDR3 DNA is TGTGCCAGCAGCGTAGGGACGGGGGCTAGTTATTCACCCCTCCACTTT. This encodes CASSVGTGASYSPLHF.

This clone was seen only once. The J gene is TRBJ2-1, the V gene TRBV6-5; possible D gene TRBD2, 6 bases. V lost 7 bases, J lost 5 bases, and 12 bases lay in between. Germline V lookup: CDR1 MNHEY, CDR2 SVGAGI. There are 13 residues in the CDR3. DNA of the CDR3: TGTGCCAGCACTCGGGGGAAAAACAATGAGCAGTTCTTC. Its translation is CASTRGKNNEQFF.